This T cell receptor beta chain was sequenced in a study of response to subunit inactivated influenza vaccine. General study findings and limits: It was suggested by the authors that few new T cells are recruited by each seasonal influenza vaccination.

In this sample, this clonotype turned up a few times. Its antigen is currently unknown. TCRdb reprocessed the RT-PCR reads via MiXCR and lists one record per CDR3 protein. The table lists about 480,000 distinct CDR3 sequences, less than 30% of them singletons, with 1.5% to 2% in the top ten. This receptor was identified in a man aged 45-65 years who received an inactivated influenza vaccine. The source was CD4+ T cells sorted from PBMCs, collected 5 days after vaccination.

CDR3 amino acids: CASSERRGISYEQYF. As DNA, the CDR3 is TGCGCCAGCAGTGAACGGAGGGGTATCTCCTACGAGCAGTACTTC. V is TRBV10-2 and J is TRBJ2-7; TRBD2 is a possible D gene (6 bases). The V and J ends lost 3 bases and 0 bases respectively, with 12 bases between them. The CDR3 is 15 residues long. CDR1 is WSHSY, CDR2 SAAADI, per germline.